The 27 T cell receptor beta chains below were found in one sample sequenced in a study of shared clonotypes between healthy human individuals. Naive CD8 cells lacked CD45RO, underwent positive selection for CCR7 and left out terminally differentiated effector memory CD45RA+ cells. Only in-frame clones appear in the TCRdb table, and some are missing; sequencing was by immunoSEQ multiplex PCR. Seen here are under 1 million clones, roughly 92% observed once, and the top ten hold around 24%. Sequencing used naive CD8+ T cells sorted from blood. All receptors derive from a man aged 25-45 years in good health.

The V call is TRBV28, the J call TRBJ2-7; a weak D match, TRBD2 (6 bases). Trimming took 0 bases from V and 4 from J, leaving 22 bases between them. The CDR3 totals 18 residues. Germline loops: CDR1 MDHEN, CDR2 SYDVKM. CDR3 sequence (DNA): TGTGCCAGCAGTTTATGGTGGTCGGAGGGGACGGACGGATACGAGCAGTACTTC. Translation gives CASSLWWSEGTDGYEQYF. Variable domain in full (rest from reference TRBV28 and TRBJ2-7): DVKVTQSSRYLVKRTGEKVFLECVQDMDHENMFWYRQDPGLGLRLIYFSYDVKMKEKGDIPEGYSVSREKKERFSLILESASTNQTSMYLCASSLWWSEGTDGYEQYFGPGTRLTVT.

This clone was counted between two and nine times. The chain has TRBV9 and TRBJ2-3; tentatively, D is TRBD2 (6 bases). The CDR3 has 16 amino acids. The germline V and J ends were trimmed by 1 base and 2 bases, with 14 bases remaining between them. CDR1 and CDR2 (germline): SGDLS, YYNGEE. Written as DNA, the CDR3 is TGTGCCAGCAGCGTATTGGATAGCGGAAACACAGATACGCAGTATTTT. It codes for CASSVLDSGNTDTQYF. The whole variable domain, remainder taken from reference TRBV9 and TRBJ2-3, is DSGVTQTPKHLITATGQRVTLRCSPRSGDLSVYWYQQSLDQGLQFLIQYYNGEERAKGNILERFSAQQFPDLHSELNLSSLELGDSALYFCASSVLDSGNTDTQYFGPGTRLTVL.

About this clone itself: The same CDR3 also results from other DNA sequences found in this sample. The gene calls are TRBV6-1 and TRBJ2-7, with TRBD2 identical over 7 bases. The junction had 6 bases not matched to a gene; V was cut back by 1 base and J by 3 bases. From germline, CDR1 is MNHNS and CDR2 SASEGT. The CDR3 contains 15 residues. This CDR3 is CASSEGLAGYYEQYF. The CDR3 nucleotides are TGTGCCAGCAGTGAAGGACTAGCAGGCTACTACGAGCAGTACTTC.

The V call is TRBV4-3, the J call TRBJ1-1; no reliable D call. V was pared by 3 bases and J by 1 base, with 9 bases between. CDR3 size: 14 residues. Germline V lookup: CDR1 LGHNA, CDR2 YSLEER. CDR3 region: CASSQSPGNTEAFF. The CDR3 region has the DNA TGCGCCAGCAGCCAGAGTCCAGGGAACACTGAAGCTTTCTTT.

The chain is built from TRBV29-1 and TRBJ2-7, with 8 bases that match TRBD2. V was clipped by 5 bases and J by 6 bases; unmatched bases: 6. The CDR3 covers 12 residues. Germline V gene lookup returns CDR1 SQVTM and CDR2 ANQGSEA. CDR3 loop: CSVKRELSEQYF. CDR3 nucleotides: TGCAGCGTTAAGCGGGAGCTAAGCGAGCAGTACTTC.

The V gene is TRBV11-2, the J gene TRBJ2-7; the D is unclear. The CDR3 loop spans 14 amino acids. V was shortened by 1 base and J by 4 bases, with 11 bases between the two germline ends. Per the germline V gene, CDR1 is SGHAT and CDR2 is FQNNGV. The CDR3 reads CASSLVLSIYEQYF. As DNA, the CDR3 is TGTGCCAGCAGCTTAGTACTTAGTATATACGAGCAGTACTTC.

A single count supports this clone. This chain links TRBV27 with TRBJ2-2; D gene uncertain. V lost 1 base and J lost 2, with 8 bases in between. The CDR3 is 15 amino acids. Germline values: CDR1 MNHEY, CDR2 SMNVEV (reference sequence). CDR3 in amino acids: CASSLLTPNTGELFF. CDR3 DNA: TGTGCCAGCAGTTTATTAACACCAAACACCGGGGAGCTGTTTTTT.

This chain links TRBV9 with TRBJ1-1, with TRBD1 matching over 9 bases. There are 17 residues in the CDR3. CDR1 is SGDLS and CDR2 is YYNGEE in the germline V gene. The V segment lost 0 bases and the J segment 3 bases; nucleotides outside the gene matches: 9. CDR3 nucleotide sequence: TGTGCCAGCAGCGTAGCTGGGGACAGGGTCAGGGACACTGAAGCTTTCTTT. This encodes CASSVAGDRVRDTEAFF.

This sequence joins TRBV27 and TRBJ1-2, with 8 bases fitting TRBD1. CDR1 is MNHEY and CDR2 is SMNVEV in the germline V gene (reference sequence). The CDR3 totals 14 residues. Trimming took 5 bases from V and 4 from J; bases not matched to a gene: 6. The CDR3 region is CASSLLGTGYGYTF. The CDR3 nucleotides are TGTGCCAGCAGTCTCCTCGGGACAGGCTATGGCTACACCTTC.

The chain couples TRBV7-9 to TRBJ2-7, with TRBD2 matching 7 bases. From germline, CDR1 is SEHNR and CDR2 FQNEAQ (reference sequence). The ends lost 5 bases at V and 2 bases at J; junction bases unmatched: 3. The CDR3 covers 13 residues. The CDR3 spells CASSRLATYEQYF. CDR3 coding DNA: TGTGCCAGCAGCCGACTAGCCACCTACGAGCAGTACTTC.

This rearrangement joins TRBV6-5 to TRBJ2-1; the D gene is possibly TRBD2 (6 bases). Trimming removed 0 bases from V and 3 bases from J, with 6 bases in between. This CDR3 is 14 amino acids long. CDR1 is MNHEY, CDR2 SVGAGI, per germline. The CDR3 loop reads CASSYSTSYNEQFF. DNA for the CDR3: TGTGCCAGCAGTTACTCGACTAGCTACAATGAGCAGTTCTTC.

This chain links TRBV4-1 with TRBJ2-7; 7 nucleotides agree with TRBD2. The germline V gene encodes CDR1 MGHRA and CDR2 YSYEKL. The ends lost 0 bases at V and 0 bases at J; junction bases unmatched: 5. The CDR3 extends over 16 amino acids. CDR3 bases: TGCGCCAGCAGCCAAGAGTTTAGGGACTACTCCTACGAGCAGTACTTC. Protein: CASSQEFRDYSYEQYF.

The chain has TRBV19 and TRBJ2-7; no firm D call. The CDR3 totals 14 residues. The germline CDR1 and CDR2 sequences are LNHDA and SQIVND (reference sequence). V was clipped by 1 base and J by 4 bases, with 11 bases between them. The CDR3 DNA follows: TGTGCCAGTAGTATAGTTGGCAGCCATTACGAGCAGTACTTC. Amino acids: CASSIVGSHYEQYF.

This clone occurred once. The chain has TRBV30 and TRBJ2-1; no clear D gene. The CDR3 has 12 amino acids. CDR1 is GTSNPN, CDR2 SVGIG, per germline (reference sequence). V dropped 0 bases and J dropped 5 bases, with 5 bases sitting between them. The CDR3 loop is CAWSVGHNEQFF. The CDR3 nucleotides are TGTGCCTGGAGTGTAGGGCACAATGAGCAGTTCTTC.

This chain joins TRBV7-9 and TRBJ2-7; D is unclear. From germline, CDR1 is SEHNR and CDR2 FQNEAQ (reference sequence). There are 11 residues in the CDR3. V was shortened by 3 bases and J by 7 bases, with 7 bases between the two germline ends. The CDR3 is CASSLSWEQYF. The CDR3 region has the DNA TGTGCCAGCAGCTTGAGTTGGGAGCAGTACTTC.

The chain is built from TRBV10-1 and TRBJ2-2; no definite D call. V was shortened by 0 bases and J by 6 bases, with 14 bases between the two germline ends. The germline gives CDR1 WNHNN, CDR2 SYGVQD (reference sequence). This CDR3 has 16 amino acids. CDR3 protein: CASSESVPIGSGELFF. CDR3 coding DNA: TGCGCCAGCAGTGAGTCTGTCCCTATCGGATCCGGGGAGCTGTTTTTT.

The gene calls are TRBV18 and TRBJ2-7, with D possibly TRBD1 on 6 matching bases. V gave up 2 bases and J gave up 5 bases, with 16 bases separating them. The CDR3 runs to 15 residues. Germline V gene lookup returns CDR1 KGHSH and CDR2 LQKENI. The CDR3 coding sequence is TGTGCCAGCTCACCAATCGGCAGGGGTCGCGACGAGCAGTACTTC. This gives the protein CASSPIGRGRDEQYF.

This clone was seen once. The same CDR3 also results from other DNA sequences found in this sample. The rearrangement uses TRBV27 and TRBJ2-7; D remains ambiguous. V was shortened by 5 bases and J by 6 bases, with 11 bases between the two germline ends. This CDR3 spans 12 amino acids. In germline, CDR1 is MNHEY, CDR2 SMNVEV (reference sequence). This CDR3 is CASSRPLGEQYF. CDR3 sequence (DNA): TGTGCCAGCAGTAGGCCCCTTGGCGAGCAGTACTTC.

The chain links TRBV28 to TRBJ2-1; 12 positions match TRBD2. The CDR3 extends over 18 amino acids. The germline V gene encodes CDR1 MDHEN and CDR2 SYDVKM. V was clipped by 5 bases and J by 0 bases; unmatched bases: 8. The CDR3 sequence: CASSPGTSGFSSYNEQFF. CDR3 nucleotides: TGTGCCAGCAGTCCCGGGACTAGCGGGTTTAGCTCCTACAATGAGCAGTTCTTC.

This clone has a single count. The chain is built from TRBV30 and TRBJ2-1, with D uncertain. The CDR3 length is 11 residues. Germline CDR1 GTSNPN, CDR2 SVGIG (reference sequence). V lost 5 bases and J lost 9, with 11 bases in between. CDR3 sequence (DNA): TGTGCCTGGGGCCCCGGACCTGAGCAGTTCTTC. As protein: CAWGPGPEQFF.

The chain combines TRBV29-1 with TRBJ2-3, with 15 nucleotides matching TRBD2. Unmatched junction bases numbered 5, after V lost 3 bases and J lost 4 bases. CDR3 size: 16 residues. Germline V gene lookup returns CDR1 SQVTM and CDR2 ANQGSEA. CDR3 in amino acids: CSVDRGTSGRSDTQYF. Here the CDR3 DNA reads TGCAGCGTTGACCGGGGGACTAGCGGGAGGTCAGATACGCAGTATTTT.

This clone showed up just a few times. The same CDR3 can be traced to other DNA sequences in this sample. The V gene is TRBV27, the J gene TRBJ1-3; weak D call: TRBD1 (5 bases). Germline V gives CDR1 MNHEY, CDR2 SMNVEV (reference sequence). Trimming shortened V by 0 bases and J by 2 bases, and 5 bases separated the two germline ends. This CDR3 has 14 residues. This chain's CDR3 is CASSLSGAGNTIYF. For the CDR3, the DNA is TGTGCCAGCAGTTTATCAGGGGCTGGAAACACCATATATTTT.

The rearrangement joins TRBV29-1 to TRBJ2-1; the D is unclear. Per germline, CDR1 SQVTM and CDR2 ANQGSEA. The CDR3 is made up of 15 amino acids. V was shortened by 4 bases and J by 7 bases, with 20 bases between the two germline ends. The CDR3 here is CSVAWAAGPRNEQFF. In DNA, the CDR3 is TGCAGCGTTGCTTGGGCCGCCGGCCCGCGGAATGAGCAGTTCTTC.

The chain has TRBV13 and TRBJ2-6; D unresolved. Germline CDR1 is PRHDT and CDR2 is FYEKMQ (reference sequence). The CDR3 contains 14 residues. Trimming cost V 5 bases and J 1 base, with 6 bases left between them. The CDR3 region is CASSATSGANVLTF. CDR3 bases: TGTGCCAGCAGCGCCACATCTGGGGCCAACGTCCTGACTTTC. The entire variable domain, with the rest obtained from reference TRBV13 and TRBJ2-6, is as follows: AAGVIQSPRHLIKEKRETATLKCYPIPRHDTVYWYQQGPGQDPQFLISFYEKMQSDKGSIPDRFSAQQFSDYHSELNMSSLELGDSALYFCASSATSGANVLTFGAGSRLTVL.

This rearrangement joins TRBV20-1 to TRBJ1-4, with no clear D. The germline V gene encodes CDR1 DFQATT and CDR2 SNEGSKA (reference sequence). This CDR3 has 11 amino acids. The V gene lost 3 bases and the J gene lost 7 bases, with 6 bases spanning the gap. CDR3: CSARTAEKLFF. CDR3 nucleotides: TGCAGTGCTAGGACGGCTGAAAAACTGTTTTTT.

Notes on this clone: Other DNA sequences in this sample translate to the same CDR3. The chain carries TRBV7-9 and TRBJ2-7; D remains unclear. The germline CDR1 and CDR2 sequences are SEHNR and FQNEAQ (reference sequence). The CDR3 runs to 12 residues. V lost 1 base, J lost 2 bases, and 3 bases lay in between. CDR3 in DNA: TGTGCCAGCAGCTTAGAAGCCTACGAGCAGTACTTC. This gives the protein CASSLEAYEQYF.

V and J are TRBV5-1 and TRBJ2-7, with 13 bases aligning to TRBD2. V shed 2 bases, J shed 3 bases, and the junction held 5 bases outside the gene matches. CDR1 is SGHRS, CDR2 YFSETQ, per germline. The CDR3 covers 16 residues. Here the CDR3 reads CASSLGLAGADYEQYF. The CDR3 bases are TGCGCCAGCAGCTTAGGACTAGCGGGAGCCGACTACGAGCAGTACTTC. Complete variable domain (other parts from reference TRBV5-1 and TRBJ2-7): KAGVTQTPRYLIKTRGQQVTLSCSPISGHRSVSWYQQTPGQGLQFLFEYFSETQRNKGNFPGRFSGRQFSNSRSEMNVSTLELGDSALYLCASSLGLAGADYEQYFGPGTRLTVT.